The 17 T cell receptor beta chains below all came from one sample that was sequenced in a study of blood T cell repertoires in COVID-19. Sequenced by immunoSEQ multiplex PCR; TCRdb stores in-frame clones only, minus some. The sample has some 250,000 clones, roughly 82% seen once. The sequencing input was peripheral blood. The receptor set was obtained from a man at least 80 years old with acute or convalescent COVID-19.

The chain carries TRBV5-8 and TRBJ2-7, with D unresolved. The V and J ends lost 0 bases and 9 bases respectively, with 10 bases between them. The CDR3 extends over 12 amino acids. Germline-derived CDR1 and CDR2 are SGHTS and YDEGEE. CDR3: CASSLVFLRQYF. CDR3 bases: TGTGCCAGCAGCTTGGTATTCCTCCGGCAGTACTTC.

For the CDR3, the DNA is TGTGCCAGCAGCTTCCCGGGACAGGGGGCAGGGTACAATGAGCAGTTCTTC. Residues: CASSFPGQGAGYNEQFF. The J gene is TRBJ2-1, the V gene TRBV7-9, with 12 bases identical to TRBD1. Trimming removed 3 bases from V and 4 bases from J; junction bases left unmatched: 7. CDR1 is SEHNR, CDR2 FQNEAQ, per germline (reference sequence). The CDR3 extends over 17 amino acids.

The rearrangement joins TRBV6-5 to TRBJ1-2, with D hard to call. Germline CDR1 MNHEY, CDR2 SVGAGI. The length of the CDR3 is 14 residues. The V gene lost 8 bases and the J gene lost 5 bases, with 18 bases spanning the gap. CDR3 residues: CASVAGIPGYGYTF. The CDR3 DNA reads TGTGCCAGCGTGGCGGGCATCCCGGGGTATGGCTACACCTTC.

The CDR3 DNA is TGTGCCAGCAGCTTGAACCGGGACAATGAGCAGTTCTTC. This encodes CASSLNRDNEQFF. This sequence joins TRBV7-9 and TRBJ2-1; the D is unclear. Germline V gene lookup returns CDR1 SEHNR and CDR2 FQNEAQ (reference sequence). The CDR3 is made up of 13 amino acids. The germline V and J ends were trimmed by 3 bases and 5 bases, with 8 bases remaining between them.

The CDR3 here is CASTLDREKRTEAFF. The DNA for the CDR3 is TGTGCCAGTACCCTTGACAGGGAGAAAAGAACTGAAGCTTTCTTT. The V call is TRBV19, the J call TRBJ1-1; TRBD1 matches 7 bases. V shed 7 bases, J shed 5 bases, and the junction held 13 bases outside the gene matches. The CDR3 loop spans 15 amino acids. The germline V gene has CDR1 LNHDA and CDR2 SQIVND (reference sequence).

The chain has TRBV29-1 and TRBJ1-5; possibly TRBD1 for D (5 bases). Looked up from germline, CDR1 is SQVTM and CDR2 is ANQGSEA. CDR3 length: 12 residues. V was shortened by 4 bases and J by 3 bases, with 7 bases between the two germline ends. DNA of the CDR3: TGCAGCGTTGGCAGGGACAATCAGCCCCAGCATTTT. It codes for CSVGRDNQPQHF.

The DNA of the CDR3 is TGTGCCAGCAGCGTGGGTGGGCGAAAACTGTTTTTT. Protein product: CASSVGGRKLFF. The chain employs TRBV5-4 and TRBJ1-4, with D hard to call. Trimming removed 4 bases at V and 10 bases at J, with 11 bases between. The CDR3 length is 12 residues. Germline V CDR1 and CDR2: SGHNT, YYREEE (reference sequence). The full variable domain, in which reference TRBV5-4 and TRBJ1-4 provide the parts outside the CDR3, is ETGVTQSPTHLIKTRGQQVTLRCSSQSGHNTVSWYQQALGQGPQFIFQYYREEENGRGNFPPRFSGLQFPNYSSELNVNALELDDSALYLCASSVGGRKLFFGSGTQLSVL.

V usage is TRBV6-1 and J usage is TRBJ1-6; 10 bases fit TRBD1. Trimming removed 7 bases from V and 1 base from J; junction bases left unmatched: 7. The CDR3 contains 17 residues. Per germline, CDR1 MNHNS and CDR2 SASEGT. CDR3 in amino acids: CASTDRGRGSYNSPLHF. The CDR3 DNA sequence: TGTGCCAGCACTGACAGGGGGCGCGGGTCCTATAATTCACCCCTCCACTTT.

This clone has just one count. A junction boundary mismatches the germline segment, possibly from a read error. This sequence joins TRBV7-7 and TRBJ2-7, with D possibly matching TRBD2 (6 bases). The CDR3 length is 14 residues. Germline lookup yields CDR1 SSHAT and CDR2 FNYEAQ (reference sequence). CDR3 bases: TGTGCTAGCAGCTCGGGCGGGACTTCCTACGAGCAGTACTTC. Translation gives CASSSGGTSYEQYF.

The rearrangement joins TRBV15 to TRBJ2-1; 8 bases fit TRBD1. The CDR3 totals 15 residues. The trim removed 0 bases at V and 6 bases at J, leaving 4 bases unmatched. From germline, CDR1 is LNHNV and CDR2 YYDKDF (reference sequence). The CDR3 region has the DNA TGTGCCACCAGCAGAGATCAGGACAGGGTCAATGAGCAGTTCTTC. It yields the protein CATSRDQDRVNEQFF.

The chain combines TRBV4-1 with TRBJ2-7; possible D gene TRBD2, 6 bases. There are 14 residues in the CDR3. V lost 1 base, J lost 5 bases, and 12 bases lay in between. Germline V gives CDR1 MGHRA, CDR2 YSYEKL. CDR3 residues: CASSQVPGEDEQYF. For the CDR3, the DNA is TGCGCCAGCAGCCAAGTTCCGGGGGAGGACGAGCAGTACTTC.

The chain's CDR3 is CATSTGAYRETQYF. In DNA form, the CDR3 reads TGTGCCACTAGTACAGGGGCCTATAGAGAGACCCAGTACTTC. The chain has TRBV15 and TRBJ2-5, with TRBD1 identical over 7 bases. CDR1 and CDR2 from the germline V gene are LNHNV and YYDKDF (reference sequence). This CDR3 has 14 residues. Unmatched junction bases numbered 11, after V lost 9 bases and J lost 4 bases.

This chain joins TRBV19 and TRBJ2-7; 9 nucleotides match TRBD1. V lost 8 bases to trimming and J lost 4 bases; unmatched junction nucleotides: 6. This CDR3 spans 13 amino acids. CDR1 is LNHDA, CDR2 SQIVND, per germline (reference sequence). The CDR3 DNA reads TGTGCCAGTTCCGGGACAGGGTGGTACGAGCAGTACTTC. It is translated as CASSGTGWYEQYF.

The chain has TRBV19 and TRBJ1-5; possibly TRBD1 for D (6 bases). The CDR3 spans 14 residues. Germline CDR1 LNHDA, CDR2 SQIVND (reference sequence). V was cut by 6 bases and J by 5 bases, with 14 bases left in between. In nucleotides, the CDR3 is TGTGCCAGTAGACAACAGGGATTTGATCAGCCCCAGCATTTT. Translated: CASRQQGFDQPQHF. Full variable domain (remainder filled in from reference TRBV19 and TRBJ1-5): DGGITQSPKYLFRKEGQNVTLSCEQNLNHDAMYWYRQDPGQGLRLIYYSQIVNDFQKGDIAEGYSVSREKKESFPLTVTSAQKNPTAFYLCASRQQGFDQPQHFGDGTRLSIL.

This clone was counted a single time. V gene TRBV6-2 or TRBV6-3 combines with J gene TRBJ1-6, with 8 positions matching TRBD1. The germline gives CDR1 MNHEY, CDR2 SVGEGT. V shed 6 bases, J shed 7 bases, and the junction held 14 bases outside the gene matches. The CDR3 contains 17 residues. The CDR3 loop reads CASSPGPRQGWNSPLHF. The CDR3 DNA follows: TGTGCCAGCAGCCCGGGCCCCAGACAGGGGTGGAATTCACCCCTCCACTTT.

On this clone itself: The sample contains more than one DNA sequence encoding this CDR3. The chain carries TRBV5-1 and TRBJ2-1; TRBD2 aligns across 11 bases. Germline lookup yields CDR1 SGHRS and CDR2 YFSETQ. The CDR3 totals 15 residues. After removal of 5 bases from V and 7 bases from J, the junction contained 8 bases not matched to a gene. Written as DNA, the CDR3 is TGCGCCAGCAGTCTAGGGCTAGCGGGAGGAAATGAGCAGTTCTTC. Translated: CASSLGLAGGNEQFF. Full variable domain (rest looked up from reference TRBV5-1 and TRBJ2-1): KAGVTQTPRYLIKTRGQQVTLSCSPISGHRSVSWYQQTPGQGLQFLFEYFSETQRNKGNFPGRFSGRQFSNSRSEMNVSTLELGDSALYLCASSLGLAGGNEQFFGPGTRLTVL.

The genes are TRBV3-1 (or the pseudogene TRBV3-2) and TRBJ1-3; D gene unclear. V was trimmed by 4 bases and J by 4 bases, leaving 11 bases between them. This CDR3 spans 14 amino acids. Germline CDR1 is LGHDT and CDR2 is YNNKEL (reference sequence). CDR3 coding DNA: TGTGCCAGCAGCCCTACCAAAAACGGAAACACCATATATTTT. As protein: CASSPTKNGNTIYF.